Presented here are 24 T cell receptor beta chains from one specimen sequenced in a study of brain T cells in children with intractable seizures. Sequenced by immunoSEQ multiplex PCR; TCRdb stores in-frame clones only, minus some. The sample lists tens of thousands of clones, roughly 91% seen once, with about 1.4% in the top ten. The sequenced sample was peripheral blood, obtained at surgery. The receptor source for this set is a boy under three years old with tuberous sclerosis and intractable seizures.

The rearrangement joins TRBV12-5 to TRBJ2-5; 7 nucleotides line up with TRBD2. The V gene's germline CDR1 is LGHNT and CDR2 FRNRAP. The V gene end was trimmed by 6 bases and the J gene end by 4 bases; junction bases not matched to a gene: 5. The CDR3 extends over 13 amino acids. CDR3 protein: CASGHGGRETQYF. DNA of the CDR3: TGTGCTAGTGGGCACGGGGGGAGAGAGACCCAGTACTTC.

This clone was detected only once. The chain joins TRBV10-3 to TRBJ1-1, with 8 bases identical to TRBD1. The CDR3 length is 13 residues. Per germline, CDR1 ENHRY and CDR2 SYGVKD. Trimming took 7 bases from V and 1 from J; bases not matched to a gene: 2. In DNA form, the CDR3 reads TGTGCCATCAAGGGACAGGAGAACACTGAAGCTTTCTTT. Translating gives CAIKGQENTEAFF.

The chain joins TRBV11-2 to TRBJ2-1, with no clear D. V shed 4 bases and J shed 2 bases, with 15 bases lying between them. Germline CDR1 SGHAT, CDR2 FQNNGV. The CDR3 has 16 amino acids. The CDR3 protein is CASSSPLSSPYNEQFF. The CDR3 DNA follows: TGTGCCAGCAGCTCGCCGCTTTCTAGTCCCTACAATGAGCAGTTCTTC.

This rearrangement joins TRBV5-1 to TRBJ1-1, with a weak D call TRBD1 (5 bases). CDR1 and CDR2 from the germline V gene are SGHRS and YFSETQ. V lost 0 bases to trimming and J lost 3 bases, with 9 bases between them. The CDR3 length is 14 residues. CDR3 in amino acids: CASSLGGGDTEAFF. As DNA, the CDR3 is TGCGCCAGCAGCTTGGGGGGAGGGGACACTGAAGCTTTCTTT. Variable domain in full (rest from reference TRBV5-1 and TRBJ1-1): KAGVTQTPRYLIKTRGQQVTLSCSPISGHRSVSWYQQTPGQGLQFLFEYFSETQRNKGNFPGRFSGRQFSNSRSEMNVSTLELGDSALYLCASSLGGGDTEAFFGQGTRLTVV.

The rearrangement links TRBV6-5 to TRBJ2-7, with a tentative D call TRBD2 (6 bases). CDR3 length: 12 amino acids. Germline V gene data show CDR1 as MNHEY and CDR2 as SVGAGI. V lost 5 bases and J lost 5, with 10 bases in between. CDR3 bases: TGTGCCAGCAGTCCCCGGGGGAACGAGCAGTACTTC. It yields the protein CASSPRGNEQYF.

V and J are TRBV4-1 and TRBJ2-3; tentative D call: TRBD2 (7 bases). CDR1 is MGHRA and CDR2 is YSYEKL in the germline V gene. CDR3 size: 16 residues. Trimming removed 1 base from V and 4 bases from J, with 15 bases in between. CDR3 protein: CASSQGLGGGADTQYF. As DNA, the CDR3 is TGCGCCAGCAGCCAAGGATTGGGGGGGGGCGCAGATACGCAGTATTTT.

This chain links TRBV11-3 with TRBJ2-1; D tentatively reads TRBD1 or TRBD2 (5 bases each). V lost 6 bases to trimming and J lost 0 bases, with 12 bases between them. Germline CDR1 and CDR2: SGHNT and YENEEA. CDR3 length: 15 residues. CDR3 DNA: TGTGCCAGCAGTCTGGGACGGAGCTCCTACAATGAGCAGTTCTTC. Protein product: CASSLGRSSYNEQFF. Looking up the rest from reference TRBV11-3 and TRBJ2-1 gives the full variable domain: EAGVVQSPRYKIIEKKQPVAFWCNPISGHNTLYWYLQNLGQGPELLIRYENEEAVDDSQLPKDRFSAERLKGVDSTLKIQPAELGDSAVYLCASSLGRSSYNEQFFGPGTRLTVL.

The rearrangement uses TRBV4-1 and TRBJ1-2; 7 bases are shared with TRBD1. The CDR3 length is 15 residues. With 1 base clipped from V and 5 bases from J, the junction kept 7 bases outside the gene matches. Looked up from germline, CDR1 is MGHRA and CDR2 is YSYEKL. The CDR3 DNA reads TGCGCCAGCAGCCAAGCGACAGGGAATATATATGGCTACACCTTC. Residues: CASSQATGNIYGYTF.

The chain combines TRBV5-6 with TRBJ2-3, with 15 bases fitting TRBD2. The CDR3 consists of 18 residues. The germline CDR1 and CDR2 sequences are SGHDT and YYEEEE. With 4 bases clipped from V and 0 bases from J, the junction kept 6 bases outside the gene matches. The CDR3 sequence is CASSPGTSGGRSTDTQYF. The CDR3 nucleotides are TGTGCCAGCAGCCCTGGGACTAGCGGGGGGCGAAGCACAGATACGCAGTATTTT. The variable domain in full, completed from reference TRBV5-6 and TRBJ2-3, reads DAGVTQSPTHLIKTRGQQVTLRCSPKSGHDTVSWYQQALGQGPQFIFQYYEEEERQRGNFPDRFSGHQFPNYSSELNVNALLLGDSALYLCASSPGTSGGRSTDTQYFGPGTRLTVL.

This rearrangement joins TRBV2 to TRBJ2-1; D gene unclear. The CDR3 sequence is 12 residues long. V lost 1 base and J 7 bases, leaving 5 bases between the germline ends. Germline V CDR1 and CDR2: SNHLY, FYNNEI. Here the CDR3 DNA reads TGTGCCAGCAGTGAAGGTCCTAATGAGCAGTTCTTC. Residues: CASSEGPNEQFF.

The gene calls are TRBV7-2 and TRBJ2-1; weak D call: TRBD1 (5 bases). CDR1 is SGHTA and CDR2 is FQGNSA in the germline V gene. V was clipped by 1 base and J by 7 bases, with 11 bases between them. This CDR3 region has 14 residues. The CDR3 reads CASSLVGAGNEQFF. The DNA for the CDR3 is TGTGCCAGCAGCTTAGTAGGGGCTGGGAATGAGCAGTTCTTC.

This rearrangement joins TRBV6-5 to TRBJ1-2; D is perhaps TRBD1 (5 bases). The germline gives CDR1 MNHEY, CDR2 SVGAGI. The CDR3 contains 15 residues. Deletions cut 0 bases from V and 5 bases from J, with 13 bases between. CDR3 nucleotides: TGTGCCAGCAGTTACTCGACCGGGACGGATTATGGCTACACCTTC. This gives the protein CASSYSTGTDYGYTF.

This sequence joins TRBV2 and TRBJ2-4; D remains unclear. CDR1 is SNHLY, CDR2 FYNNEI, per germline. Trimming shortened V by 8 bases and J by 3 bases, and 8 bases separated the two germline ends. The CDR3 has 12 amino acids. DNA for the CDR3: TGTGCCAGCGGTGGGATCAAAAACATTCAGTACTTC. Amino acid sequence: CASGGIKNIQYF.

The chain uses TRBV3-1 (or the pseudogene TRBV3-2) and TRBJ2-7; D is perhaps TRBD2 (5 bases). V was clipped by 1 base and J by 5 bases, with 9 bases between them. This CDR3 contains 13 residues. Germline V CDR1 and CDR2: LGHDT, YNNKEL (reference sequence). CDR3: CASSQVGSDEQYF. The CDR3 DNA reads TGTGCCAGCAGCCAAGTTGGGAGCGACGAGCAGTACTTC.

The rearrangement joins TRBV7-9 to TRBJ2-7, with D possibly matching TRBD1 (5 bases). The germline gives CDR1 SEHNR, CDR2 FQNEAQ (reference sequence). Trimming cost V 3 bases and J 2 bases, with 11 bases left between them. The CDR3 covers 14 residues. The CDR3 DNA is TGTGCCAGCAGCTTGGCAGGGAATGCCTACGAGCAGTACTTC. Translated: CASSLAGNAYEQYF.

The chain employs TRBV23-1 and TRBJ1-3; D uncertain. TRBV23-1 is classed as an ORF, of uncertain function. This CDR3 contains 16 residues. Trimming shortened V by 4 bases and J by 4 bases, and 17 bases separated the two germline ends. The CDR3 sequence: CASSPRVYTGGNTIYF. CDR3 nucleotides: TGCGCCAGCAGTCCCCGGGTGTACACGGGGGGAAACACCATATATTTT.

The chain has TRBV12-3 or TRBV12-4 and TRBJ2-3; TRBD2 matches 10 bases. This CDR3 has 13 amino acids. Losses at the gene ends were 5 bases for V and 10 bases for J; bases not matched to a gene: 6. The DNA of the CDR3 is TGTGCCAGCAGTGAAAGCGGGAGGGCTGCGCAGTATTTT. Protein product: CASSESGRAAQYF.

The chain uses TRBV12-3 or TRBV12-4 and TRBJ2-3; D is unresolved. The CDR3 covers 12 residues. Trimming pared 6 bases from V and 0 bases from J, leaving 4 bases between. CDR3 sequence: CASRDSTDTQYF. CDR3 bases: TGTGCCAGCAGGGACAGCACAGATACGCAGTATTTT.

This rearrangement joins TRBV19 to TRBJ2-7, with D tentatively TRBD2 (6 bases). The CDR3 extends over 14 amino acids. The ends were cut back, 4 bases at V and 3 bases at J, with 13 bases in the middle. Germline CDR1 and CDR2: LNHDA and SQIVND (reference sequence). The CDR3 DNA reads TGTGCCAGTAGTAGAGGCGGGGAATACTACGAGCAGTACTTC. This gives the protein CASSRGGEYYEQYF.

The rearrangement uses TRBV30 and TRBJ2-7, with 9 nucleotides matching TRBD1. The germline CDR1 and CDR2 sequences are GTSNPN and SVGIG (reference sequence). CDR3 length: 13 residues. In DNA, the CDR3 is TGTGCGGTCCGGGACAGGGCACCCTACGAGCAGTACTTC. Its translation: CAVRDRAPYEQYF.

This rearrangement joins TRBV5-6 to TRBJ1-5; 8 positions agree with TRBD1. CDR1 and CDR2 from the germline V gene are SGHDT and YYEEEE. Trimming removed 4 bases from V and 6 bases from J; junction bases left unmatched: 3. This CDR3 region has 13 residues. CDR3 loop: CASSLDRGQPQHF. For the CDR3, the DNA is TGTGCCAGCAGCCTTGACAGGGGTCAGCCCCAGCATTTT.

J is TRBJ2-4 and V is TRBV7-2; 12 nucleotides line up with TRBD2. The CDR3 runs to 17 residues. The germline gives CDR1 SGHTA, CDR2 FQGNSA. Trimming cost V 5 bases and J 1 base; bases outside gene matches: 6. CDR3 protein: CASSGRLAGVAKNIQYF. CDR3 nucleotides: TGTGCCAGCAGCGGCAGACTAGCGGGAGTGGCCAAAAACATTCAGTACTTC.

The chain uses TRBV19 and TRBJ2-7; D remains unclear. The CDR3 has 13 residues. From germline, CDR1 is LNHDA and CDR2 SQIVND (reference sequence). Trimming took off 5 bases at V and 5 bases at J, with 13 bases between the two ends. CDR3 amino acids: CASSPTDQNEQYF. The CDR3 bases are TGTGCCAGTAGTCCGACTGATCAAAACGAGCAGTACTTC.

This chain joins TRBV19 and TRBJ2-7, with D perhaps being TRBD1 or TRBD2 (5 bases each). CDR3 size: 14 residues. V lost 2 bases to trimming and J lost 0 bases, with 8 bases between them. The germline V gene has CDR1 LNHDA and CDR2 SQIVND (reference sequence). The CDR3 DNA sequence: TGTGCCAGTAGTATAAGGGGACCCTCCTACGAGCAGTACTTC. It is translated as CASSIRGPSYEQYF. Based on the CDR3 plus reference TRBV19 and TRBJ2-7, the full variable domain is DGGITQSPKYLFRKEGQNVTLSCEQNLNHDAMYWYRQDPGQGLRLIYYSQIVNDFQKGDIAEGYSVSREKKESFPLTVTSAQKNPTAFYLCASSIRGPSYEQYFGPGTRLTVT.